This T cell receptor beta chain is from a study of cytomegalovirus exposure and HLA in healthy donors. Notes on the study in general: A later analysis showed TCR association rates differing by HLA locus, peaking at DRB1 and lowest at HLA-C. Cytomegalovirus association was listed for around 180 TCR beta chains.

This clone turned up a few times. Its specificity is unknown. Primers: 60 Vbeta forward and 13 Jbeta reverse. Profiling relied on immunoSEQ multiplex PCR, and the TCRdb table lists in-frame clones only, not all of them. The profile shows about 130,000 clones, 75% to 85% of them singletons. The origin of this receptor is a woman between 40 and 50 years old in good health and CMV-seropositive. The sample comprised PBMCs.

In nucleotides, the CDR3 is TGTGCCAGCAGTTACTCCTGGGCCACTGAAGCTTTCTTT. Protein sequence: CASSYSWATEAFF. This chain links TRBV6-5 with TRBJ1-1; D is uncertain. Germline loops: CDR1 MNHEY, CDR2 SVGAGI. The V and J ends lost 0 bases and 4 bases respectively, with 6 bases between them. This CDR3 contains 13 residues.